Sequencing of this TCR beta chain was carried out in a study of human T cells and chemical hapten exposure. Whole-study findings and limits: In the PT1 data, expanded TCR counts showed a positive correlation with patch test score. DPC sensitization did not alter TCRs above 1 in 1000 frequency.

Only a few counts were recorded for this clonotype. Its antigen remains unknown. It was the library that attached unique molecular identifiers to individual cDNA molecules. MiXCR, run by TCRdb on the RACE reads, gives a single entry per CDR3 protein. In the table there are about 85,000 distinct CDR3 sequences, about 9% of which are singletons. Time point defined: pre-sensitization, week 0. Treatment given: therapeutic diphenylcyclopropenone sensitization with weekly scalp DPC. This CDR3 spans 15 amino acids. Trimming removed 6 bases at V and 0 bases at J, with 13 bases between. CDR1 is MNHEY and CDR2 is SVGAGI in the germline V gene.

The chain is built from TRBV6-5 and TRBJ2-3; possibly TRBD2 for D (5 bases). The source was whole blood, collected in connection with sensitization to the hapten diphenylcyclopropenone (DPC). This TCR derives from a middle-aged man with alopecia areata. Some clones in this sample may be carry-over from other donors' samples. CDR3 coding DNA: TGTGCCAGCAGCCGGACTTTGGCAAGCACAGATACGCAGTATTTT. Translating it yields CASSRTLASTDTQYF.